This TCR beta chain derives from a study of glioma-infiltrating T cells. Regarding the study as a whole: Tissue-blood divergence was below expectation in non-neoplastic patients, above in gliomas. CDR3 overlap between tissue and blood was very small.

This CDR3 is 15 amino acids long. Germline-derived CDR1 and CDR2 are LGHDT and YNNKEL (reference sequence). V lost 0 bases and J lost 5, with 13 bases in between. At least ten counts were recorded for this clonotype. Its antigen remains unidentified. Using RNA template, CDR3s of TCR alpha and beta were amplified with iRepertoire arm-PCR. Input was about 95-400 ng of tissue mRNA or PBMC total RNA. TCRdb used MiXCR to reprocess the multiplex PCR reads, holding one entry per CDR3 protein. The sample includes about 210,000 distinct CDR3 sequences, more than 25% of them seen just once. What was sequenced was glioma tissue, nonneoplastic brain tissue, or PBMCs (not recorded which). The gene calls are TRBV3-1 and TRBJ1-1; the D gene is possibly TRBD1 (6 bases). This sequence originates from a human donor with low-grade glioma or glioblastoma, undergoing nonglioma brain surgery, or in good health (not recorded which). The CDR3 DNA follows: TGTGCCAGCAGCCAAGAGGGGGGGCGGAGAACTGAAGCTTTCTTT. As protein: CASSQEGGRRTEAFF.